This T cell receptor beta chain was sequenced for a study of CD8+CD57+ T cells in acquired aplastic anemia. Study summary: Sorted CD4+ and CD8+ cells gave an average of around 3 ug of DNA. Whole-study results and caveats: A significant difference in CD8+ Simpson's diversity between patients and controls was not found. Common to patients and controls were approximately 30 CD8+ CDR3 sequences.

In the case of this clonotype: Its antigen is unknown.

The CDR3 has 15 residues. Germline V gene sequence: CDR1 ENHRY, CDR2 SYGVKD. V was clipped by 3 bases and J by 7 bases, with 13 bases between them. Flow cytometry had shown expanded CD8+CD57+ cells in the patients chosen for sequencing. All participating patients were living with severe acquired aplastic anemia. TCR beta VDJ and CDR3 profiling used genomic DNA as template. TCRdb passed the reads through MiXCR, listing each CDR3 protein once. The sample records roughly 200,000 distinct CDR3 sequences, about three fifths being singletons. The gene calls are TRBV10-3 and TRBJ1-6; D not certain. The sequencing sample was made of sorted CD4+, CD8+, or CD8+CD57+ T cells (not recorded which) from PBMCs. This sequence was found in a human donor with aplastic anemia. CDR3 sequence reads: CAISERPGENSPLHF. As DNA, the CDR3 is TGTGCCATCAGTGAAAGGCCCGGGGAGAATTCACCCCTCCACTTT.